This entry lists 9 T cell receptor beta chains sequenced from one sample in a study of Tregs in tolerant kidney transplant recipients. Sequencing used immunoSEQ multiplex PCR; TCRdb keeps in-frame clones, though not all of them. The sample consists of roughly 69,000 clones, approximately 88% of them appearing once. The sample in question was CD4+ T cells from blood, obtained before the transplant. The receptors stem from a human donor who received a combined kidney and bone marrow transplant.

The V and J genes are TRBV27 and TRBJ2-3; D call uncertain. The CDR3 is 15 residues long. Germline V gives CDR1 MNHEY, CDR2 SMNVEV (reference sequence). Trimming took off 3 bases at V and 0 bases at J, with 10 bases between the two ends. The chain's CDR3 is CASSFQPVSTDTQYF. The CDR3 coding sequence is TGTGCCAGCAGTTTCCAACCGGTCAGCACAGATACGCAGTATTTT.

This rearrangement joins TRBV5-4 to TRBJ2-2, with D perhaps TRBD2 (6 bases). V lost 2 bases and J lost 6, with 11 bases in between. Germline CDR1 SGHNT, CDR2 YYREEE (reference sequence). This CDR3 contains 14 residues. CDR3: CASSFAPGAGELFF. In nucleotides, the CDR3 is TGTGCCAGCAGCTTCGCCCCGGGGGCCGGGGAGCTGTTTTTT. The entire variable domain, with the rest obtained from reference TRBV5-4 and TRBJ2-2, is as follows: ETGVTQSPTHLIKTRGQQVTLRCSSQSGHNTVSWYQQALGQGPQFIFQYYREEENGRGNFPPRFSGLQFPNYSSELNVNALELDDSALYLCASSFAPGAGELFFGEGSRLTVL.

The chain has TRBV9 and TRBJ2-2; 7 nucleotides agree with TRBD2. CDR1 and CDR2 from the germline V gene are SGDLS and YYNGEE. Losses at the gene ends were 3 bases for V and 5 bases for J; bases not matched to a gene: 10. The CDR3 is 16 residues long. Written as DNA, the CDR3 is TGTGCCAGCAGCGAGAGAGGCGGGAGAGGGACCGGGGAGCTGTTTTTT. Translated, it gives CASSERGGRGTGELFF.

The chain has TRBV27 and TRBJ2-7, with TRBD1 as a possible D gene (6 bases). CDR1 and CDR2 (germline): MNHEY, SMNVEV (reference sequence). V was pared by 5 bases and J by 3 bases, with 14 bases between. CDR3 length: 14 amino acids. This CDR3 reads CASSDLGTRYEQYF. For the CDR3, the DNA is TGTGCCAGCAGTGACCTCGGGACACGCTACGAGCAGTACTTC.

Comments on this clone: Other DNA sequences in this sample translate to the same CDR3. The chain recombines TRBV28 with TRBJ1-2, with a tentative D call TRBD1 (5 bases). The CDR3 contains 13 residues. Looked up from germline, CDR1 is MDHEN and CDR2 is SYDVKM. With 2 bases removed from V and 3 bases from J, the gap between germline ends came to 7 bases. The CDR3 DNA is TGTGCCAGCAGTTTAGGCAGGGACTATGGCTACACCTTC. Its translation: CASSLGRDYGYTF.

The V call is TRBV5-1, the J call TRBJ1-4; a possible D gene is TRBD1 (6 bases). This CDR3 comprises 15 residues. Trimming took 2 bases from V and 2 from J, leaving 10 bases between them. Looked up from germline, CDR1 is SGHRS and CDR2 is YFSETQ. CDR3 nucleotide sequence: TGCGCCAGCAGCTTAACAGGGCCCACTAATGAAAAACTGTTTTTT. As protein: CASSLTGPTNEKLFF. The variable domain in full, completed from reference TRBV5-1 and TRBJ1-4, reads KAGVTQTPRYLIKTRGQQVTLSCSPISGHRSVSWYQQTPGQGLQFLFEYFSETQRNKGNFPGRFSGRQFSNSRSEMNVSTLELGDSALYLCASSLTGPTNEKLFFGSGTQLSVL.

The CDR3 is CASSNPGTGNSGANVLTF. The CDR3 bases are TGTGCCAGCAGCAATCCCGGGACAGGGAACTCTGGGGCCAACGTCCTGACTTTC. The chain combines TRBV21-1 with TRBJ2-6; the table's D call, TRBD1, was not checked against the DNA. TRBV21-1 is a listed pseudogene. The CDR3 runs to 18 residues.

The CDR3 loop reads CASSFHIDTQYF. CDR3 nucleotides: TGTGCCAGCAGCTTTCACATAGATACGCAGTATTTT. This chain uses TRBV12-1 with TRBJ2-3; the D call in the table, TRBD1, was not verified against the DNA. TRBV12-1 is termed a pseudogene. The CDR3 loop spans 12 amino acids.

The chain carries TRBV9 and TRBJ1-1; 8 positions match TRBD1. The germline V gene has CDR1 SGDLS and CDR2 YYNGEE. After removal of 4 bases from V and 1 base from J, the junction contained 3 bases not matched to a gene. CDR3 size: 14 residues. CDR3 DNA sequence: TGTGCCAGCAGCAGAACAGGGGGGAACACTGAAGCTTTCTTT. This gives the protein CASSRTGGNTEAFF.